The rows below give T cell receptor beta chains drawn from one sample of a study of blood T cell repertoires in COVID-19. Profiled with immunoSEQ multiplex PCR; TCRdb holds only in-frame clones, not every one. This sample has some 66,000 clones, with around 90% found just once. What was sequenced was peripheral blood. The receptors shown here come from a human donor in a cohort sampled during active COVID-19. CDR3s include the opening cysteine and the closing phenylalanine or tryptophan. D genes are given only for firm matches. A clone size is listed for some rows: how often the clone was seen (once, few, many), or a class if it is expanded.

d_call	v_call	clone_size	j_call	cdr3_aa	cdr3_nt
TRBD1	TRBV2	.	TRBJ1-4	CASLRQGTTNEKLFF	TGTGCCAGCCTCAGACAGGGGACAACTAATGAAAAACTGTTTTTT
TRBD1	TRBV7-2	.	TRBJ1-4	CASSQMKGATNEKLFF	TGTGCCAGCAGCCAGATGAAGGGGGCCACTAATGAAAAACTGTTTTTT
TRBD1	TRBV6-2/TRBV6-3	.	TRBJ1-5	CASSDRVQPQHF	TGTGCCAGCAGCGACAGGGTCCAGCCCCAGCATTTT
TRBD1	TRBV19	.	TRBJ2-7	CASSMARGQQYF	TGTGCCAGTAGTATGGCGAGGGGGCAGCAGTACTTC
TRBD1	TRBV18	few	TRBJ2-7	CASSLGTGTAYEQYF	TGTGCCAGCTCTCTCGGAACCGGGACAGCCTACGAGCAGTACTTC
.	TRBV7-6	.	TRBJ1-1	CASSLDTGRVAEAFF	TGTGCCAGCAGCTTAGATACCGGCCGGGTTGCTGAAGCTTTCTTT
TRBD1	TRBV28	.	TRBJ2-1	CASSPQGELNNEQFF	TGTGCCAGCAGTCCCCAGGGGGAGCTTAACAATGAGCAGTTCTTC
.	TRBV27	.	TRBJ2-7	CASKRREVGPYEQYF	TGTGCCAGCAAACGCAGGGAAGTCGGCCCCTACGAGCAGTACTTC
.	TRBV2	.	TRBJ1-2	CATKRGTGVRTF	TGTGCCACCAAGCGGGGGACCGGGGTCCGCACCTTC
.	TRBV29-1	medium-sized	TRBJ2-2	CSVRTDTNTGELFF	TGCAGCGTGCGGACAGATACGAACACCGGGGAGCTGTTTTTT
.	TRBV6-5	.	TRBJ1-2	CASSTTQGVGYGYTF	TGTGCCAGCAGTACAACACAGGGTGTAGGCTATGGCTACACCTTC
TRBD1	TRBV15	.	TRBJ1-2	CATSRDLRDSFYGYTF	TGTGCCACCAGCAGAGACCTCCGGGACAGTTTCTATGGCTACACCTTC
.	TRBV7-9	.	TRBJ2-7	CASSLVPRDSYEQYF	TGTGCCAGCAGCTTAGTCCCGCGGGACTCCTACGAGCAGTACTTC
TRBD1	TRBV4-3	.	TRBJ1-6	CASSQDQGAKNSPLHF	TGCGCCAGCAGCCAAGACCAGGGGGCGAAGAATTCACCCCTCCACTTT
.	TRBV12-3/TRBV12-4	few	TRBJ1-1	CASSLVSGGEAFF	TGTGCCAGCAGTTTAGTAAGTGGCGGTGAAGCTTTCTTT